What follows are 24 T cell receptor beta chains derived from one specimen sequenced in a study of blood T cell repertoires in COVID-19. TCRdb's copy holds only in-frame clones and misses some; the assay was immunoSEQ multiplex PCR. The sample consists of about 300,000 clones, around 86% of them appearing once. The sequencing sample was made of PBMCs or T cells enriched from blood (not recorded which). The receptors here all came from a man aged 25 to 40 who had recovered from COVID-19.

A single count supports this clone. The chain recombines TRBV28 with TRBJ2-2; TRBD2 aligns across 7 bases. The germline V gene encodes CDR1 MDHEN and CDR2 SYDVKM. The CDR3 runs to 14 residues. The J segment lost 4 bases and the V segment lost 6 bases, leaving 5 bases of the junction unmatched. The CDR3, as DNA: TGTGCCAGCAGACTTAGCGGGCCCACCGGGGAGCTGTTTTTT. Amino acids: CASRLSGPTGELFF.

The CDR3 reads CASSFVSGQVSTDTQYF. In nucleotides, the CDR3 is TGTGCCAGCAGCTTTGTCTCGGGACAGGTCAGCACAGATACGCAGTATTTT. This chain links TRBV12-1 with TRBJ2-3; whether TRBD1, the table's D call, matches the DNA was not checked. TRBV12-1 is given as a pseudogene. The CDR3 is 17 residues long.

The genes are TRBV27 and TRBJ2-7, with TRBD1 matching 7 bases. V was clipped by 1 base and J by 5 bases; unmatched bases: 8. Germline CDR1 MNHEY, CDR2 SMNVEV (reference sequence). This CDR3 has 15 residues. The chain's CDR3 is CASSLWSDRDNEQYF. The CDR3 DNA follows: TGTGCCAGCAGTTTATGGTCCGACAGGGATAACGAGCAGTACTTC.

The rearrangement links TRBV28 to TRBJ1-4; tentatively, D is TRBD1 (6 bases). The CDR3 is made up of 14 amino acids. Trimming took off 8 bases at V and 7 bases at J, with 17 bases between the two ends. CDR1 is MDHEN and CDR2 is SYDVKM in the germline V gene. The CDR3 DNA sequence: TGTGCCAGCGTATCGGGACAAAGGACTGAAAAACTGTTTTTT. It specifies CASVSGQRTEKLFF.

The rearrangement uses TRBV21-1 and TRBJ1-2; TRBD1 reflects the table's D call only, with no check against the DNA. TRBV21-1 is given as a pseudogene. The CDR3 consists of 16 residues. CDR3 amino acids: CASSKRNLGTGLGYTF. The CDR3 DNA follows: TGTGCCAGCAGCAAAAGAAACTTGGGGACAGGTCTAGGCTACACCTTC.

V gene TRBV5-4 combines with J gene TRBJ2-5; a weak D match, TRBD2 (6 bases). This CDR3 comprises 14 residues. V lost 2 bases, J lost 3 bases, and 11 bases lay in between. In germline, CDR1 is SGHNT, CDR2 YYREEE (reference sequence). The CDR3, as DNA: TGTGCCAGCAGCTTCGGGCGGGGTAAAGAGACCCAGTACTTC. Translated, it gives CASSFGRGKETQYF. Together with reference TRBV5-4 and TRBJ2-5, the CDR3 gives the full variable domain: ETGVTQSPTHLIKTRGQQVTLRCSSQSGHNTVSWYQQALGQGPQFIFQYYREEENGRGNFPPRFSGLQFPNYSSELNVNALELDDSALYLCASSFGRGKETQYFGPGTRLLVL.

This chain uses TRBV9 with TRBJ1-1, with TRBD1 as a possible D gene (6 bases). The CDR3 spans 16 residues. Trimming shortened V by 0 bases and J by 1 base, and 13 bases separated the two germline ends. Germline CDR1 is SGDLS and CDR2 is YYNGEE. The CDR3 protein is CASSVASGTWNTEAFF. In nucleotides, the CDR3 is TGTGCCAGCAGCGTAGCTAGCGGGACATGGAACACTGAAGCTTTCTTT.

The chain employs TRBV7-9 and TRBJ1-2; possibly TRBD1 for D (6 bases). This CDR3 is 14 amino acids long. Per germline, CDR1 SEHNR and CDR2 FQNEAQ (reference sequence). Trimming removed 5 bases at V and 8 bases at J, with 18 bases between. The CDR3 reads CASSQDSSYGGYTF. The DNA of the CDR3 is TGTGCCAGCAGCCAGGACAGCTCCTATGGGGGCTACACCTTC.

This chain uses TRBV30 with TRBJ1-2; maybe TRBD1 (5 bases). CDR1 and CDR2 (germline): GTSNPN, SVGIG (reference sequence). There are 14 residues in the CDR3. V lost 1 base and J lost 3, with 12 bases in between. DNA for the CDR3: TGTGCCTGGAGTGGGGAAGGGGTTGACTATGGCTACACCTTC. This gives the protein CAWSGEGVDYGYTF.

The chain carries TRBV6-5 and TRBJ1-1; possibly TRBD1 for D (5 bases). This CDR3 region has 14 residues. Per the germline V gene, CDR1 is MNHEY and CDR2 is SVGAGI. V lost 6 bases and J 4 bases, leaving 15 bases between the germline ends. This CDR3 is CASRTPGGTTEAFF. In DNA form, the CDR3 reads TGTGCCAGCAGGACACCGGGGGGGACCACTGAAGCTTTCTTT.

The chain couples TRBV5-5 to TRBJ1-4; possible D gene TRBD1, 6 bases. Looked up from germline, CDR1 is SGHKS and CDR2 is YYEKEE (reference sequence). Trimming removed 5 bases at V and 12 bases at J, with 11 bases between. The CDR3 is 11 residues long. CDR3 region: CASRGEGELFF. DNA for the CDR3: TGTGCCAGCAGGGGCGAGGGGGAACTGTTTTTT.

This rearrangement joins TRBV6-2 or TRBV6-3 to TRBJ1-6; D remains ambiguous. Trimming removed 0 bases from V and 0 bases from J, with 6 bases in between. The CDR3 totals 16 residues. CDR1 and CDR2 (germline): MNHEY, SVGEGT. The DNA for the CDR3 is TGTGCCAGCAGTTACTCGGCAAGCTCCTATAATTCACCCCTCCACTTT. Translating it yields CASSYSASSYNSPLHF.

The V call is TRBV4-1, the J call TRBJ1-4; 11 positions agree with TRBD1. Germline assignment: CDR1 MGHRA and CDR2 YSYEKL. V lost 2 bases, J lost 7 bases, and 9 bases stayed unmatched. This CDR3 has 17 amino acids. In DNA form, the CDR3 reads TGCGCCAGCAGCCAACGTATAACCGGGACAGGGGGTGAAAAACTGTTTTTT. Translating it yields CASSQRITGTGGEKLFF.

The rearrangement links TRBV5-1 to TRBJ2-1; D is unclear. This CDR3 region has 14 residues. With 0 bases removed from V and 6 bases from J, the gap between germline ends came to 10 bases. CDR1 is SGHRS, CDR2 YFSETQ, per germline. The CDR3 region is CASSLDQALNEQFF. CDR3 coding DNA: TGCGCCAGCAGCTTGGACCAGGCACTCAATGAGCAGTTCTTC.

The chain employs TRBV2 and TRBJ2-5, with a possible D match to TRBD1 (6 bases). Germline V gene lookup returns CDR1 SNHLY and CDR2 FYNNEI. This CDR3 is built from 15 residues. Trimming took 6 bases from V and 3 from J, leaving 17 bases between them. The CDR3 reads CASRGQSPTKETQYF. The CDR3, as DNA: TGTGCCAGCAGAGGACAGTCCCCTACGAAAGAGACCCAGTACTTC.

The chain has TRBV20-1 and TRBJ2-7, with TRBD1 matching over 12 bases. Germline V gives CDR1 DFQATT, CDR2 SNEGSKA (reference sequence). The CDR3 runs to 14 residues. The V gene end was trimmed by 3 bases and the J gene end by 4 bases; junction bases not matched to a gene: 4. DNA for the CDR3: TGCAGTGCTAGTCAGGGACAGGGGGCTTACGAGCAGTACTTC. It specifies CSASQGQGAYEQYF.

The gene calls are TRBV3-1 (or the pseudogene TRBV3-2) and TRBJ1-1; maybe TRBD1 (5 bases). V lost 1 base and J 12 bases, leaving 12 bases between the germline ends. The CDR3 sequence is 12 residues long. Germline assignment: CDR1 LGHDT and CDR2 YNNKEL (reference sequence). In DNA, the CDR3 is TGTGCCAGCAGCCAAGGGAAGGGGTTACCTTTCTTT. It encodes CASSQGKGLPFF.

The chain is built from TRBV5-1 and TRBJ1-3; 12 nucleotides match TRBD1. Germline lookup yields CDR1 SGHRS and CDR2 YFSETQ. Losses at the gene ends were 0 bases for V and 4 bases for J; bases not matched to a gene: 11. CDR3 size: 19 residues. CDR3 residues: CASSLAGTGGLFHGNTIYF. The CDR3 DNA sequence: TGCGCCAGCAGCTTGGCCGGGACAGGGGGCCTTTTTCACGGAAACACCATATATTTT.

This rearrangement joins TRBV2 to TRBJ1-4; no definite D call. CDR1 is SNHLY, CDR2 FYNNEI, per germline. The CDR3 spans 14 residues. V lost 7 bases and J lost 0, with 9 bases in between. The CDR3, as DNA: TGTGCCAGCACGTCGGAGACAACTAATGAAAAACTGTTTTTT. Translation gives CASTSETTNEKLFF.

The V and J genes are TRBV24-1 and TRBJ2-6, with D maybe TRBD2 (5 bases). Germline loops: CDR1 KGHDR, CDR2 SFDVKD. Deletions cut 1 base from V and 0 bases from J, with 6 bases between. This CDR3 has 16 amino acids. CDR3 sequence: CATSDFGSSGANVLTF. The CDR3 coding sequence is TGTGCCACCAGTGATTTTGGGAGCTCTGGGGCCAACGTCCTGACTTTC.

The genes are TRBV29-1 and TRBJ2-3, with D hard to call. V was cut by 3 bases and J by 6 bases, with 10 bases left in between. The CDR3 loop spans 12 amino acids. Germline-derived CDR1 and CDR2 are SQVTM and ANQGSEA. CDR3 loop: CSVDTPGDTQYF. DNA of the CDR3: TGCAGCGTTGATACCCCCGGGGATACGCAGTATTTT.

A word on this clone: In the same sample, other DNA sequences code for this CDR3. The rearrangement joins TRBV5-1 to TRBJ1-1; D is possibly TRBD1 (5 bases). V was shortened by 1 base and J by 1 base, with 5 bases between the two germline ends. From germline, CDR1 is SGHRS and CDR2 YFSETQ. There are 13 residues in the CDR3. In DNA form, the CDR3 reads TGCGCCAGCAGCTTGACAGGGAACACTGAAGCTTTCTTT. Its protein product is CASSLTGNTEAFF.

The V and J genes are TRBV6-5 and TRBJ1-1; a possible D gene is TRBD1 (6 bases). The germline gives CDR1 MNHEY, CDR2 SVGAGI. Trimming stripped 10 bases from V and 0 bases from J, with 15 bases between. CDR3 length: 14 amino acids. In DNA, the CDR3 is TGTGCCAACGGTGGGACACAGATGAACACTGAAGCTTTCTTT. Translating it yields CANGGTQMNTEAFF.

The chain couples TRBV3-1 (or the pseudogene TRBV3-2) to TRBJ2-2, with 8 bases identical to TRBD2. CDR3 length: 17 amino acids. After removal of 1 base from V and 4 bases from J, the junction contained 8 bases not matched to a gene. CDR1 and CDR2 (germline): LGHDT, YNNKEL (reference sequence). CDR3 loop: CASSQGIGGGPTGELFF. CDR3 DNA sequence: TGTGCCAGCAGCCAAGGCATCGGCGGGGGGCCCACCGGGGAGCTGTTTTTT.